Listed here are 21 T cell receptor beta chains from one sample, sequenced in a study of blood T cell repertoires in COVID-19. This table comes from immunoSEQ multiplex PCR, and its TCRdb copy is limited to in-frame clones, with some not included. Seen here are approximately 410,000 clones, 86% observed once, and the top ten hold over 1.3%. Sequencing was performed on peripheral blood. The receptors originated from a woman aged 25 to 39 with active or convalescent COVID-19.

The J gene is TRBJ2-2, the V gene TRBV4-2, with TRBD2 matching over 9 bases. V lost 5 bases and J lost 7; bases outside the gene matches: 11. The CDR3 extends over 16 amino acids. Germline loops: CDR1 LGHNA, CDR2 YNFKEQ. CDR3 amino acids: CASSSWAGGQDGELFF. CDR3 nucleotide sequence: TGTGCCAGCAGCAGCTGGGCGGGGGGGCAGGACGGGGAGCTGTTTTTT.

The V gene is TRBV4-1, the J gene TRBJ1-3; D is undetermined. In germline, CDR1 is MGHRA, CDR2 YSYEKL. The CDR3 extends over 16 amino acids. V lost 2 bases, J lost 4 bases, and 15 bases lay in between. This CDR3 is CASSQSSGGPGNTIYF. The CDR3 DNA is TGCGCCAGCAGCCAATCTTCGGGCGGGCCGGGAAACACCATATATTTT.

Remarks on this clone: Other DNA variants within this sample encode the same CDR3. This chain connects TRBV30 to TRBJ1-1; D unclear. The V and J ends lost 0 bases and 2 bases respectively, with 7 bases between them. The CDR3 contains 13 residues. Germline V gene sequence: CDR1 GTSNPN, CDR2 SVGIG (reference sequence). This chain's CDR3 is CAWSVAGNTEAFF. DNA for the CDR3: TGTGCCTGGAGTGTGGCGGGAAACACTGAAGCTTTCTTT.

This clone appeared a few times. The chain is built from TRBV2 and TRBJ1-2; 9 nucleotides agree with TRBD1. Germline trimming cut 6 bases from V and 7 bases from J; bases unmatched to any gene: 12. Per germline, CDR1 SNHLY and CDR2 FYNNEI. The CDR3 runs 15 residues. In DNA, the CDR3 is TGTGCCAGCAGCGATCTTGGGACAGGGTTGGTTGGCTACACCTTC. Translation: CASSDLGTGLVGYTF.

The genes are TRBV19 and TRBJ1-3; the D gene is possibly TRBD1 (6 bases). The CDR3 extends over 14 amino acids. The V end lost 4 bases, the J end lost 4 bases, and 11 bases lay between the germline ends. The germline V gene encodes CDR1 LNHDA and CDR2 SQIVND (reference sequence). CDR3: CASSTTGYGNTIYF. The CDR3 coding sequence is TGTGCCAGTAGTACAACAGGGTACGGAAACACCATATATTTT. The entire variable domain, with the rest obtained from reference TRBV19 and TRBJ1-3, is as follows: DGGITQSPKYLFRKEGQNVTLSCEQNLNHDAMYWYRQDPGQGLRLIYYSQIVNDFQKGDIAEGYSVSREKKESFPLTVTSAQKNPTAFYLCASSTTGYGNTIYFGEGSWLTVV.

The chain combines TRBV14 with TRBJ1-2; TRBD1 agrees at 7 bases. The CDR3 runs to 16 residues. The V and J ends lost 2 bases and 3 bases, in that order; junction bases with no gene match: 9. Germline-derived CDR1 and CDR2 are SGHDN and FVKESK. The CDR3 DNA sequence: TGTGCCAGCAGCCAACTCCGGGACAGCGGATACTATGGCTACACCTTC. Its translation: CASSQLRDSGYYGYTF.

J is TRBJ1-1 and V is TRBV10-3; D gene unclear. Trimming pared 0 bases from V and 5 bases from J, leaving 16 bases between. The CDR3 runs 16 residues. From germline, CDR1 is ENHRY and CDR2 SYGVKD. DNA of the CDR3: TGTGCCATCAGTGAGTCGGTGACATTGAGAACAACTGAAGCTTTCTTT. Amino acid sequence: CAISESVTLRTTEAFF.

The chain is built from TRBV7-8 and TRBJ2-7; 9 nucleotides align to TRBD1. Germline V gene sequence: CDR1 SGHVS, CDR2 FQNEAQ. The CDR3 spans 15 residues. J gave up 3 bases and V 5 bases, and 8 bases lay outside the gene matches. The CDR3, as DNA: TGTGCCAGCAGCCGAGGACAGGGGAAATTCTACGAGCAGTACTTC. Residues: CASSRGQGKFYEQYF. The variable domain in full, with the rest retrieved from reference TRBV7-8 and TRBJ2-7, is GAGVSQSPRYKVAKRGQDVALRCDPISGHVSLFWYQQALGQGPEFLTYFQNEAQLDKSGLPSDRFFAERPEGSVSTLKIQRTQQEDSAVYLCASSRGQGKFYEQYFGPGTRLTVT.

The chain combines TRBV30 with TRBJ1-2; 7 bases are shared with TRBD1. The trim removed 2 bases at V and 10 bases at J, leaving 10 bases unmatched. CDR3 length equals 13 residues. The germline V gene has CDR1 GTSNPN and CDR2 SVGIG (reference sequence). CDR3 amino acids: CAWSPTGADVYTF. The CDR3 DNA follows: TGTGCCTGGAGTCCCACAGGGGCGGATGTCTACACCTTC.

The chain carries TRBV27 and TRBJ1-5; no firm D call. This CDR3 spans 14 amino acids. CDR1 and CDR2 (germline): MNHEY, SMNVEV (reference sequence). V was trimmed by 7 bases and J by 2 bases, leaving 12 bases between them. CDR3 bases: TGTGCCAGCACCCCTAGCGCGGGCAATCAGCCCCAGCATTTT. Encoded protein: CASTPSAGNQPQHF.

The chain joins TRBV11-2 to TRBJ1-1; the match to TRBD1 covers 7 bases. CDR3 length: 19 residues. Trimming took 3 bases from V and 3 from J; bases not matched to a gene: 19. Germline loops: CDR1 SGHAT, CDR2 FQNNGV. The CDR3 region has the DNA TGTGCCAGCAGCTTTCGGACAGGTGGATTCCTTCTGGTGGACACTGAAGCTTTCTTT. It is translated as CASSFRTGGFLLVDTEAFF.

DNA of the CDR3: TGCGCCAGCAGCCCCAGACAGGGGGTAGGCACTGAAGCTTTCTTT. Residues: CASSPRQGVGTEAFF. J is TRBJ1-1 and V is TRBV10-1; 9 bases align to TRBD1. V shed 6 bases and J 4 bases; nucleotides not matched to a gene: 9. From germline, CDR1 is WNHNN and CDR2 SYGVQD (reference sequence). The CDR3 sequence is 15 residues long.

This chain uses TRBV9 with TRBJ1-4, with D uncertain. V lost 4 bases and J lost 7, with 11 bases in between. The CDR3 runs to 13 residues. Per the germline V gene, CDR1 is SGDLS and CDR2 is YYNGEE. CDR3 sequence (DNA): TGTGCCAGCAGCCCACGCCAGGCTGAAAAACTGTTTTTT. This gives the protein CASSPRQAEKLFF. Using reference TRBV9 and TRBJ1-4 for the parts outside the CDR3, the full variable domain is DSGVTQTPKHLITATGQRVTLRCSPRSGDLSVYWYQQSLDQGLQFLIQYYNGEERAKGNILERFSAQQFPDLHSELNLSSLELGDSALYFCASSPRQAEKLFFGSGTQLSVL.

V is TRBV7-7 and J is TRBJ2-5; tentatively, D is TRBD1 (5 bases). This CDR3 contains 14 residues. Germline V gene sequence: CDR1 SSHAT, CDR2 FNYEAQ (reference sequence). Trimming took off 4 bases at V and 4 bases at J, with 13 bases between the two ends. CDR3 protein: CASSSLDKIETQYF. The CDR3 DNA sequence: TGTGCCAGCAGCTCCCTGGACAAGATAGAGACCCAGTACTTC.

The J gene is TRBJ2-1, the V gene TRBV29-1, with 7 bases fitting TRBD2. Germline V lookup: CDR1 SQVTM, CDR2 ANQGSEA. The CDR3 is 13 residues long. V trimming: 4 bases; J trimming: 2 bases; junction bases outside the gene matches: 2. CDR3 amino acids: CSVGLAAYNEQFF. In DNA, the CDR3 is TGCAGCGTTGGTCTAGCGGCCTACAATGAGCAGTTCTTC.

The chain combines TRBV6-1 with TRBJ2-3; 8 nucleotides agree with TRBD1. The CDR3 runs 16 residues. V lost 3 bases and J lost 6; bases outside the gene matches: 11. The V gene's germline CDR1 is MNHNS and CDR2 SASEGT. The CDR3 loop reads CASSDWQGASLDTQYF. CDR3 nucleotides: TGTGCCAGCAGTGATTGGCAGGGGGCGTCTTTGGATACGCAGTATTTT.

This sequence joins TRBV6-5 and TRBJ1-2, with TRBD1 matching over 7 bases. Germline V gene data show CDR1 as MNHEY and CDR2 as SVGAGI. Unmatched junction bases numbered 9, after V lost 7 bases and J lost 4 bases. This CDR3 is 14 amino acids long. CDR3 region: CASTGAGGSYGYTF. As DNA, the CDR3 is TGTGCCAGCACCGGGGCAGGGGGGAGCTATGGCTACACCTTC.

The rearrangement links TRBV2 to TRBJ2-1, with D perhaps TRBD2 (6 bases). V lost 4 bases and J 8 bases, leaving 12 bases between the germline ends. CDR1 and CDR2 (germline): SNHLY, FYNNEI. The CDR3 runs 13 residues. The chain's CDR3 is CASSVWGVHEQFF. CDR3 DNA sequence: TGTGCCAGCAGTGTTTGGGGGGTGCATGAGCAGTTCTTC.

The chain links TRBV5-1 to TRBJ2-1; 7 bases match TRBD1. The CDR3 runs to 14 residues. J was trimmed by 9 bases and V by 0 bases; bases with no gene match: 6. Germline V gene lookup returns CDR1 SGHRS and CDR2 YFSETQ. The CDR3 sequence: CASSLAQGFGEQFF. As DNA, the CDR3 is TGCGCCAGCAGCTTGGCACAGGGGTTTGGTGAGCAGTTCTTC.

This clone has only one observation. The V gene is TRBV10-3, the J gene TRBJ1-4; 9 positions agree with TRBD1. With V trimmed by 5 bases and J by 6 bases, 7 bases remained unmatched. Germline V CDR1 and CDR2: ENHRY, SYGVKD. This CDR3 contains 15 residues. The CDR3 DNA is TGTGCCATCAGTAACAGGGGGCTTCGGGATGAAAAACTGTTTTTT. Translated: CAISNRGLRDEKLFF.

DNA of the CDR3: TGTGCCAGCTCACCTTCGAGCTCTGGAAACACCATATATTTT. It translates to CASSPSSSGNTIYF. V and J are TRBV18 and TRBJ1-3, with D hard to call. Germline-derived CDR1 and CDR2 are KGHSH and LQKENI. Trimming removed 3 bases at V and 0 bases at J, with 6 bases between. The CDR3 has 14 residues.